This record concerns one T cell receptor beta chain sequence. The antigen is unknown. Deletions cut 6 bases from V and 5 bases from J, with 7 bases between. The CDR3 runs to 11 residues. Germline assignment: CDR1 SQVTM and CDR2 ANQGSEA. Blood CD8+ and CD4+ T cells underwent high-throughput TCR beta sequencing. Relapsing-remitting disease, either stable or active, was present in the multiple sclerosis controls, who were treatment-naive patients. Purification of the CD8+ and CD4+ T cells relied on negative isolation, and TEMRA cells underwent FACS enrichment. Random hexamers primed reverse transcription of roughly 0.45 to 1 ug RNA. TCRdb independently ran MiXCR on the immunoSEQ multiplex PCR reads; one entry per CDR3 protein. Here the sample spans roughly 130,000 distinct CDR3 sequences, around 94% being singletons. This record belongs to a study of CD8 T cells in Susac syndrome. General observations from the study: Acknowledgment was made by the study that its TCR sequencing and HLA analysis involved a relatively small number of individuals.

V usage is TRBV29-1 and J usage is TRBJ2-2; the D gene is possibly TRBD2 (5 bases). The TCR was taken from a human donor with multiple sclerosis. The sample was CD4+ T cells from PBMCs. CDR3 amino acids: CSVGNTGELFF. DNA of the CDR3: TGCAGCGTCGGGAATACCGGGGAGCTGTTTTTT.